This passage covers 25 T cell receptor beta chains from one sample sequenced in a study of blood T cell repertoires in COVID-19. The repertoire was sequenced with immunoSEQ multiplex PCR; TCRdb's copy has only in-frame clones and lacks some. This sample has around 440,000 clones, with approximately 88% found just once. The sample consisted of peripheral blood. The source is a woman aged 45-65 years with COVID-19, enrolled during active disease.

V usage is TRBV23-1 and J usage is TRBJ2-1; D not certain. TRBV23-1 is sorted into the ORF group, with uncertain function. V lost 0 bases to trimming and J lost 7 bases, with 4 bases between them. CDR3 length equals 12 residues. The CDR3 region is CASSQSTNEQFF. The CDR3 nucleotides are TGCGCCAGCAGTCAATCGACAAATGAGCAGTTCTTC.

The rearrangement joins TRBV5-4 to TRBJ2-6; 8 nucleotides align to TRBD1. In germline, CDR1 is SGHNT, CDR2 YYREEE (reference sequence). Germline trimming cut 0 bases from V and 4 bases from J; bases unmatched to any gene: 15. The CDR3 covers 20 residues. DNA for the CDR3: TGTGCCAGCAGCTTGGACCGGGACAGGCTCTCGTTAACCGGGGCCAACGTCCTGACTTTC. Translation gives CASSLDRDRLSLTGANVLTF. The complete variable domain, with remaining parts taken from reference TRBV5-4 and TRBJ2-6, reads ETGVTQSPTHLIKTRGQQVTLRCSSQSGHNTVSWYQQALGQGPQFIFQYYREEENGRGNFPPRFSGLQFPNYSSELNVNALELDDSALYLCASSLDRDRLSLTGANVLTFGAGSRLTVL.

This chain connects TRBV2 to TRBJ1-6, with TRBD1 as a possible D gene (6 bases). The V end was cut by 9 bases, the J end by 2 bases, with 11 bases between. This CDR3 contains 14 residues. CDR1 is SNHLY, CDR2 FYNNEI, per germline. The CDR3 reads CARAGGPYNSPLHF. Here the CDR3 DNA reads TGTGCCAGGGCCGGGGGGCCCTATAATTCACCCCTCCACTTT.

This clone was picked up one time. The chain has TRBV15 and TRBJ2-5; D uncertain. The CDR3 has 13 amino acids. The V gene lost 0 bases and the J gene lost 1 base, with 3 bases spanning the gap. Germline-derived CDR1 and CDR2 are LNHNV and YYDKDF (reference sequence). CDR3 region: CATSRDLQETQYF. The CDR3 DNA sequence: TGTGCCACCAGCAGAGACCTCCAAGAGACCCAGTACTTC.

The chain couples TRBV7-2 to TRBJ1-2, with unresolved D. Germline-derived CDR1 and CDR2 are SGHTA and FQGNSA. The V end lost 0 bases, the J end lost 6 bases, and 11 bases lay between the germline ends. This CDR3 is built from 14 residues. The CDR3 spells CASSLAGFGDGYTF. CDR3 sequence (DNA): TGTGCCAGCAGCTTAGCAGGATTCGGGGATGGCTACACCTTC.

The J gene is TRBJ2-2, the V gene TRBV5-6; 10 bases align to TRBD1. CDR3 length: 18 amino acids. V gave up 4 bases and J gave up 2 bases; unmatched junction bases: 11. The germline V gene has CDR1 SGHDT and CDR2 YYEEEE. The CDR3 region is CASSLRTGGIRNTGELFF. The CDR3 DNA sequence: TGTGCCAGCAGCCTCCGGACAGGGGGTATACGTAACACCGGGGAGCTGTTTTTT.

Here the CDR3 DNA reads TGTGCCAGCAGCTACGGAGGGGACCAGCCCCAGCATTTT. It is translated as CASSYGGDQPQHF. V gene TRBV5-5 combines with J gene TRBJ1-5; a possible D gene is TRBD1 (5 bases). Germline CDR1 is SGHKS and CDR2 is YYEKEE (reference sequence). CDR3 size: 13 residues. Trimming shortened V by 3 bases and J by 7 bases, and 11 bases separated the two germline ends.

V usage is TRBV6-2 or TRBV6-3 and J usage is TRBJ1-1, with no clear D. Trimming cost V 2 bases and J 0 bases, with 4 bases left between them. The CDR3 runs to 13 residues. CDR1 and CDR2 (germline): MNHEY, SVGEGT. The CDR3 DNA reads as TGTGCCAGCAGTTACGACTTGAACACTGAAGCTTTCTTT. Encoded protein: CASSYDLNTEAFF.

V is TRBV11-1 and J is TRBJ2-1; 7 bases are shared with TRBD2. V shed 7 bases, J shed 7 bases, and the junction held 13 bases outside the gene matches. CDR3 length: 15 amino acids. Germline assignment: CDR1 SGHAT and CDR2 FQDESV (reference sequence). The CDR3 nucleotides are TGTGCCAGCACCTTTGGCGGGGGTCAGTGGAATGAGCAGTTCTTC. Its translation is CASTFGGGQWNEQFF.

The chain links TRBV6-1 to TRBJ1-2; 7 bases line up with TRBD1. Germline CDR1 and CDR2: MNHNS and SASEGT. This CDR3 region has 16 residues. V lost 4 bases, J lost 4 bases, and 12 bases stayed unmatched. As DNA, the CDR3 is TGTGCCAGCAGTGCCCGACAGGGTCGGGCCTTCTATGGCTACACCTTC. The encoded protein is CASSARQGRAFYGYTF.

The rearrangement joins TRBV11-2 to TRBJ2-1; TRBD1 matches at 7 bases. Germline V gene sequence: CDR1 SGHAT, CDR2 FQNNGV. V lost 4 bases to trimming and J lost 15 bases; unmatched junction nucleotides: 9. This CDR3 contains 12 residues. CDR3 region: CASSWTDRVTFF. The CDR3 DNA is TGTGCCAGCAGCTGGACTGACAGGGTTACGTTCTTC. The complete variable domain, with remaining parts taken from reference TRBV11-2 and TRBJ2-1, reads EAGVAQSPRYKIIEKRQSVAFWCNPISGHATLYWYQQILGQGPKLLIQFQNNGVVDDSQLPKDRFSAERLKGVDSTLKIQPAKLEDSAVYLCASSWTDRVTFFGPGTRLTVL.

The chain couples TRBV2 to TRBJ2-3; TRBD2 agrees at 13 bases. This CDR3 region has 16 residues. Germline CDR1 is SNHLY and CDR2 is FYNNEI. The ends lost 5 bases at V and 5 bases at J; junction bases unmatched: 7. The CDR3 DNA reads TGTGCCAGCAGTCGACTAGCGGGGGGCCGAGGAGATACGCAGTATTTT. It is translated as CASSRLAGGRGDTQYF.

The gene calls are TRBV30 and TRBJ2-2; no firm D call. The CDR3 totals 12 residues. Germline V gene lookup returns CDR1 GTSNPN and CDR2 SVGIG (reference sequence). The ends were cut back, 2 bases at V and 3 bases at J, with 4 bases in the middle. CDR3 DNA sequence: TGTGCCTGGAGTAGCTACACCGGGGAGCTGTTTTTT. Translation: CAWSSYTGELFF.

V and J are TRBV5-6 and TRBJ2-4; TRBD1 matches at 7 bases. In germline, CDR1 is SGHDT, CDR2 YYEEEE. The V gene end was trimmed by 1 base and the J gene end by 4 bases; junction bases not matched to a gene: 2. The CDR3 runs 14 residues. The CDR3 DNA reads as TGTGCCAGCAGCTTGACGGGACAGAAAAACATTCAGTACTTC. This encodes CASSLTGQKNIQYF.

V and J are TRBV30 and TRBJ1-1; D not certain. Germline lookup yields CDR1 GTSNPN and CDR2 SVGIG (reference sequence). Trimming took 2 bases from V and 1 from J, leaving 8 bases between them. CDR3 size: 13 residues. The DNA for the CDR3 is TGTGCCTGGAGTTACTTCGGGAACACTGAAGCTTTCTTT. This sequence encodes CAWSYFGNTEAFF.

This clone was counted a few times. V gene TRBV7-6 combines with J gene TRBJ1-6; possibly TRBD1 for D (6 bases). The CDR3 has 19 amino acids. CDR1 and CDR2 from the germline V gene are SGHVS and FNYEAQ. Trimming removed 5 bases at V and 0 bases at J, with 20 bases between. The DNA for the CDR3 is TGTGCCAGCAGCCCGGGGGGCCAAGGGCCTAGCTCCTATAATTCACCCCTCCACTTT. Translated, it gives CASSPGGQGPSSYNSPLHF.

Comments on this clone: Different DNA sequences within this sample yield the same CDR3. The DNA for the CDR3 is TGTGCCAGCAGTGAAGCTAGGGGCACTGAAGCTTTCTTT. This gives the protein CASSEARGTEAFF. The genes are TRBV6-1 and TRBJ1-1; D might be TRBD1 (5 bases). Per germline, CDR1 MNHNS and CDR2 SASEGT. Trimming took off 0 bases at V and 4 bases at J, with 6 bases between the two ends. This CDR3 is built from 13 residues.

The rearrangement joins TRBV3-1 (or the pseudogene TRBV3-2) to TRBJ1-5; the D gene is possibly TRBD1 (6 bases). CDR1 is LGHDT and CDR2 is YNNKEL in the germline V gene (reference sequence). V lost 1 base, J lost 8 bases, and 9 bases lay in between. The CDR3 is made up of 13 amino acids. CDR3 coding DNA: TGTGCCAGCAGCCAAGTGGGGGCAGAGCCCCAGCATTTT. Encoded protein: CASSQVGAEPQHF.

This sequence joins TRBV3-1 (or the pseudogene TRBV3-2) and TRBJ2-3; 9 bases are shared with TRBD2. Germline trimming cut 3 bases from V and 6 bases from J; bases unmatched to any gene: 13. Germline V lookup: CDR1 LGHDT, CDR2 YNNKEL (reference sequence). CDR3 size: 17 residues. CDR3 region: CASSHAIAGETQDTQYF. The CDR3 bases are TGTGCCAGCAGCCATGCAATAGCGGGGGAAACACAGGATACGCAGTATTTT.

The chain joins TRBV2 to TRBJ2-2, with 8 bases that match TRBD1. The trim removed 8 bases at V and 4 bases at J, leaving 9 bases unmatched. Germline V gives CDR1 SNHLY, CDR2 FYNNEI. The CDR3 runs to 15 residues. CDR3 nucleotide sequence: TGTGCCAGCGACCTGACAGGGGCGGGCACCGGGGAGCTGTTTTTT. Translating gives CASDLTGAGTGELFF.

This sequence joins TRBV9 and TRBJ2-4; possibly TRBD1 for D (6 bases). CDR3 length: 15 residues. CDR1 and CDR2 (germline): SGDLS, YYNGEE. The V gene lost 3 bases and the J gene lost 0 bases, with 10 bases spanning the gap. The CDR3 spells CASSGDTLAKNIQYF. The DNA of the CDR3 is TGTGCCAGCAGCGGGGACACTTTAGCCAAAAACATTCAGTACTTC. Drawing the rest from reference TRBV9 and TRBJ2-4, the complete variable domain is DSGVTQTPKHLITATGQRVTLRCSPRSGDLSVYWYQQSLDQGLQFLIQYYNGEERAKGNILERFSAQQFPDLHSELNLSSLELGDSALYFCASSGDTLAKNIQYFGAGTRLSVL.

This clone was seen a few times. The genes are TRBV6-1 and TRBJ1-5; D is unresolved. CDR1 is MNHNS and CDR2 is SASEGT in the germline V gene. This CDR3 comprises 13 residues. With 3 bases removed from V and 4 bases from J, the gap between germline ends came to 7 bases. This CDR3 is CASSDDGNQPQHF. Written as DNA, the CDR3 is TGTGCCAGCAGTGACGACGGGAATCAGCCCCAGCATTTT.

This clone was counted a single time. V gene TRBV29-1 combines with J gene TRBJ1-2, with unresolved D. Trimming removed 2 bases from V and 4 bases from J, with 11 bases in between. The CDR3 sequence is 13 residues long. From germline, CDR1 is SQVTM and CDR2 ANQGSEA. CDR3 coding DNA: TGCAGCGTTGAAAGAGAATTATTCTATGGCTACACCTTC. Translated: CSVERELFYGYTF.

V gene TRBV6-5 combines with J gene TRBJ1-6; 8 positions agree with TRBD1. There are 13 residues in the CDR3. V gave up 1 base and J gave up 11 bases; unmatched junction bases: 1. Germline-derived CDR1 and CDR2 are MNHEY and SVGAGI. The CDR3, as DNA: TGTGCCAGCAGTTACTGGACAGGGACACCCCTCCACTTT. It codes for CASSYWTGTPLHF.

The rearrangement joins TRBV5-4 to TRBJ2-2; weak D call: TRBD1 (6 bases). Germline loops: CDR1 SGHNT, CDR2 YYREEE (reference sequence). Deletions cut 6 bases from V and 0 bases from J, with 12 bases between. There are 15 residues in the CDR3. CDR3 loop: CASNLGGANTGELFF. In nucleotides, the CDR3 is TGTGCCAGCAACTTAGGGGGTGCGAACACCGGGGAGCTGTTTTTT.